This passage covers 22 T cell receptor beta chains from one sample sequenced in a study of T cell repertoires in cytomegalovirus infection. Their antigens remain unidentified. One entry per CDR3 protein results from TCRdb running MiXCR on the reads. Of roughly 700,000 distinct CDR3 sequences in the sample, roughly a third are singletons; the top ten hold roughly 18%. Sequenced here: cultured PBMCs, sampled from culture after CMV antigen stimulation. These TCRs come from a human donor in good health (CMV status not recorded). Some clones in this sample may be carry-over from other donors' samples.

The chain employs TRBV4-3 and TRBJ2-1; D gene ambiguous. This CDR3 has 17 residues. V was clipped by 1 base and J by 3 bases, with 16 bases between them. The germline V gene has CDR1 LGHNA and CDR2 YSLEER. The CDR3 nucleotides read TGCGCCAGCAGCCAAGCGCCCAGAGTTCTCTTCTACAATGAGCAGTTCTTC. It translates to CASSQAPRVLFYNEQFF.

The chain employs TRBV4-2 and TRBJ2-7, with D hard to call. Germline V gives CDR1 LGHNA, CDR2 YNFKEQ. V lost 1 base and J lost 4, with 17 bases in between. This CDR3 region has 16 residues. DNA for the CDR3: TGTGCCAGCAGCCAAGCAATAGCTACAAGCTTGTACGAGCAGTACTTC. This gives the protein CASSQAIATSLYEQYF.

This clonotype was observed a handful of times. This chain uses TRBV27 with TRBJ2-7; D remains ambiguous. V was trimmed by 7 bases and J by 5 bases, leaving 15 bases between them. CDR1 and CDR2 from the germline V gene are MNHEY and SMNVEV (reference sequence). The CDR3 length is 13 residues. The DNA of the CDR3 is TGTGCCAGCAAAAAAACGCCCATCCACGAGCAGTACTTC. This gives the protein CASKKTPIHEQYF.

The J gene is TRBJ1-2, the V gene TRBV7-9; tentative D call: TRBD1 (5 bases). The CDR3 sequence is 12 residues long. Germline lookup yields CDR1 SEHNR and CDR2 FQNEAQ (reference sequence). Trimming took 3 bases from V and 8 from J, leaving 10 bases between them. As DNA, the CDR3 is TGTGCCAGCAGCTTTCAAGGGGCCGGCTACACCTTC. Translating gives CASSFQGAGYTF.

The chain links TRBV28 to TRBJ2-1; the match to TRBD2 covers 10 bases. V lost 4 bases to trimming and J lost 7 bases; unmatched junction nucleotides: 10. The CDR3 length is 16 residues. Germline loops: CDR1 MDHEN, CDR2 SYDVKM. The CDR3 loop is CASSSDSGGLGNEQFF. The CDR3 bases are TGTGCCAGCAGTTCCGATAGCGGGGGGTTAGGGAATGAGCAGTTCTTC. Filled out from reference TRBV28 and TRBJ2-1, the complete variable domain reads DVKVTQSSRYLVKRTGEKVFLECVQDMDHENMFWYRQDPGLGLRLIYFSYDVKMKEKGDIPEGYSVSREKKERFSLILESASTNQTSMYLCASSSDSGGLGNEQFFGPGTRLTVL.

This clonotype was counted a few times. The J gene is TRBJ2-3, the V gene TRBV24-1, with 9 nucleotides matching TRBD2. This CDR3 has 17 amino acids. CDR1 KGHDR and CDR2 SFDVKD come from the germline V gene. Trimming cost V 4 bases and J 5 bases; bases outside gene matches: 12. CDR3 sequence (DNA): TGTGCCACCAGTGACTCCGGGGCGCGGGGGGGCATAGATACGCAGTATTTT. Its translation is CATSDSGARGGIDTQYF.

This clonotype showed up just a few times. This rearrangement joins TRBV14 to TRBJ2-2; 7 bases are a match to TRBD2. In germline, CDR1 is SGHDN, CDR2 FVKESK. V shed 4 bases, J shed 1 base, and the junction held 6 bases outside the gene matches. The CDR3 covers 16 residues. The CDR3 region is CASSRILARNTGELFF. CDR3 coding DNA: TGTGCCAGCAGCCGGATACTAGCGAGGAACACCGGGGAGCTGTTTTTT.

This chain joins TRBV10-1 and TRBJ2-7, with a possible D match to TRBD2 (5 bases). CDR3 length equals 12 residues. CDR1 is WNHNN and CDR2 is SYGVQD in the germline V gene (reference sequence). V was pared by 3 bases and J by 7 bases, with 10 bases between. CDR3 bases: TGCGCCAGCAGTGACTCCTCGGGGGAGCAGTACTTC. Its translation is CASSDSSGEQYF.

The V and J genes are TRBV6-1 and TRBJ2-2; TRBD2 matches at 12 bases. Germline V lookup: CDR1 MNHNS, CDR2 SASEGT. After removal of 6 bases from V and 6 bases from J, the junction contained 5 bases not matched to a gene. The CDR3 extends over 15 amino acids. Here the CDR3 DNA reads TGTGCCAGCAGAGCTAGCGGGGGGGCCTCCGGGGAGCTGTTTTTT. This sequence encodes CASRASGGASGELFF.

This clonotype was observed a single time. This chain links TRBV11-2 with TRBJ2-3; 9 nucleotides agree with TRBD1. The germline CDR1 and CDR2 sequences are SGHAT and FQNNGV. There are 17 residues in the CDR3. The V segment lost 4 bases and the J segment 3 bases; nucleotides outside the gene matches: 11. CDR3 nucleotide sequence: TGTGCCAGCAGCTCAGCAAGGTCGGACAGGGGTACAGATACGCAGTATTTT. Amino acids: CASSSARSDRGTDTQYF.

This clonotype was recorded only once. The V gene is TRBV28, the J gene TRBJ1-2; D unclear. V lost 7 bases and J lost 0, with 15 bases in between. CDR3 length equals 15 residues. Germline CDR1 is MDHEN and CDR2 is SYDVKM. For the CDR3, the DNA is TGTGCCAGCACTTACTTGACGGGAGCTAACTATGGCTACACCTTC. Translation gives CASTYLTGANYGYTF.

This clonotype was counted many times. The V gene is TRBV7-2, the J gene TRBJ2-7; no firm D call. CDR3 size: 16 residues. The V end lost 1 base, the J end lost 0 bases, and 13 bases lay between the germline ends. CDR1 SGHTA and CDR2 FQGNSA come from the germline V gene. DNA for the CDR3: TGTGCCAGCAGCTTAGTCTGGCCGCCGAGCTCCTACGAGCAGTACTTC. Residues: CASSLVWPPSSYEQYF.

V usage is TRBV4-1 and J usage is TRBJ2-7, with 11 bases identical to TRBD1. Trimming removed 1 base from V and 4 bases from J; junction bases left unmatched: 3. The germline CDR1 and CDR2 sequences are MGHRA and YSYEKL. This CDR3 is 15 amino acids long. Written as DNA, the CDR3 is TGCGCCAGCAGCCAAGTGGACAGGGGGCAGTACGAGCAGTACTTC. Its protein is CASSQVDRGQYEQYF.

The V and J genes are TRBV5-5 and TRBJ1-2; no firm D call. Germline V gives CDR1 SGHKS, CDR2 YYEKEE (reference sequence). The CDR3 has 15 residues. Trimming left V 2 bases short and J 2 bases short, with 13 bases between. The DNA of the CDR3 is TGTGCCAGCAGCTTCGGCTCGCCACGAAACTATGGCTACACCTTC. It yields the protein CASSFGSPRNYGYTF.

This chain uses TRBV3-1 with TRBJ2-5; D call uncertain. Germline V lookup: CDR1 LGHDT, CDR2 YNNKEL (reference sequence). Trimming removed 7 bases at V and 0 bases at J, with 12 bases between. The CDR3 has 14 amino acids. The CDR3 coding sequence is TGTGCCAGCACCTCTTTCCTTTACCAAGAGACCCAGTACTTC. It is translated as CASTSFLYQETQYF.

This rearrangement joins TRBV7-2 to TRBJ2-6, with D perhaps given as TRBD1 or TRBD2 (5 bases each). V was shortened by 7 bases and J by 0 bases, with 22 bases between the two germline ends. The germline CDR1 and CDR2 sequences are SGHTA and FQGNSA. CDR3 length: 19 amino acids. The chain's CDR3 is CASTATRDHPLSGANVLTF. As DNA, the CDR3 is TGTGCCAGCACCGCCACCCGGGACCACCCCCTCTCTGGGGCCAACGTCCTGACTTTC.

This clonotype was seen a few times. This sequence joins TRBV6-1 and TRBJ2-7; either TRBD1 or TRBD2 may fit D (5 bases each). CDR3 size: 14 residues. Trimming took off 6 bases at V and 4 bases at J, with 16 bases between the two ends. The germline gives CDR1 MNHNS, CDR2 SASEGT. The CDR3 bases are TGTGCCAGCAGCACGGATGGGGGTAGATACGAGCAGTACTTC. It codes for CASSTDGGRYEQYF.

J is TRBJ2-2 and V is TRBV29-1; perhaps TRBD2 as D (6 bases). The CDR3 loop spans 14 amino acids. V lost 3 bases, J lost 4 bases, and 12 bases lay in between. Germline assignment: CDR1 SQVTM and CDR2 ANQGSEA. CDR3 sequence reads: CSVELGGTTGELFF. CDR3 in DNA: TGCAGCGTTGAGCTGGGAGGAACCACCGGGGAGCTGTTTTTT.

This chain links TRBV19 with TRBJ2-4; TRBD2 matches 13 bases. With 5 bases clipped from V and 0 bases from J, the junction kept 4 bases outside the gene matches. Germline V gene data show CDR1 as LNHDA and CDR2 as SQIVND (reference sequence). The CDR3 runs to 17 residues. Written as DNA, the CDR3 is TGTGCCAGTAGTGGACTAGCGGGGGCCTTAGCCAAAAACATTCAGTACTTC. Its translation: CASSGLAGALAKNIQYF.

The chain employs TRBV27 and TRBJ2-7, with D unresolved. The ends were cut back, 5 bases at V and 3 bases at J, with 14 bases in the middle. CDR1 is MNHEY and CDR2 is SMNVEV in the germline V gene (reference sequence). CDR3 length equals 14 residues. CDR3 coding DNA: TGTGCCAGCAGTCCCAGGACCGAGAGCTACGAGCAGTACTTC. Amino acids: CASSPRTESYEQYF.

The chain links TRBV4-2 to TRBJ2-7; 11 bases are a match to TRBD2. CDR3 size: 15 residues. V was clipped by 2 bases and J by 3 bases; unmatched bases: 3. Germline V lookup: CDR1 LGHNA, CDR2 YNFKEQ. CDR3 in DNA: TGTGCCAGCAGCCAACCTAGCGGGGGGATCTACGAGCAGTACTTC. The encoded protein is CASSQPSGGIYEQYF.

The chain combines TRBV15 with TRBJ2-2; D not certain. Germline-derived CDR1 and CDR2 are LNHNV and YYDKDF (reference sequence). The CDR3 length is 15 residues. V was trimmed by 0 bases and J by 6 bases, leaving 11 bases between them. CDR3 region: CATSRDQRVAGELFF. In nucleotides, the CDR3 is TGTGCCACCAGCAGAGATCAAAGGGTCGCCGGGGAGCTGTTTTTT.